This TCR beta chain was observed in a study of T cell responses to AZD1222 COVID-19 vaccine. Generated by immunoSEQ multiplex PCR, the TCRdb table keeps only in-frame clones and is missing some. The sample has around 99,000 clones, about nine tenths seen once; the top ten hold 8% to 9.5%. Concerning this clone: The antigen is undetermined.

This CDR3 spans 15 amino acids. Germline V gene sequence: CDR1 LGHDT, CDR2 YNNKEL (reference sequence). V trimming: 3 bases; J trimming: 2 bases; junction bases outside the gene matches: 5. General study results and limits: Spike-specific TCRs gained breadth and depth after people received two AZD1222 doses. The study identified only five or six AZD1222 recipients as seropositive at baseline. In a largely white British group with more females than males, clonal diversity was possibly underestimated.

The sample was peripheral blood, taken 28 days after the second AZD1222 dose. The TCR was taken from an adult who received the AZD1222 COVID-19 vaccine. The chain is built from TRBV3-1 (or the pseudogene TRBV3-2) and TRBJ2-7, with 9 bases that match TRBD1. The CDR3 here is CASSQPGQGPYEQYF. The DNA for the CDR3 is TGTGCCAGCAGCCAGCCGGGACAGGGACCCTACGAGCAGTACTTC.